This T cell receptor beta chain originates from a study of T-cell reconstitution after alpha-beta-depleted transplantation in children. Study observations and caveats: In patients about two months after transplant, alpha-beta T cells reportedly arose from several hundred expanded graft clones. For some patients, TCRbeta diversity was high at day 60 because of recipient T cells and thymic progenitors that survived. One year after transplant, T-cell counts and diversity came mostly from newly produced T cells.

On this clonotype itself: What it binds is unknown.

The CDR3 loop spans 15 amino acids. The V and J ends lost 3 bases and 6 bases, in that order; junction bases with no gene match: 8. Germline V gene lookup returns CDR1 DFQATT and CDR2 SNEGSKA (reference sequence). For TCRbeta, the library was prepared with unique molecular identifiers. TCRdb fed the PCR reads into MiXCR, producing one record per CDR3 protein. The sample lists over 120,000 distinct CDR3 sequences, around 10% seen once, with about a sixth in the top ten. V usage is TRBV20-1 and J usage is TRBJ2-2; 9 bases align to TRBD2. The source was PBMCs, mostly from graft donor cells, collected 180 days after TCRalphabeta/CD19-depleted stem cell transplant. The receptor was derived from a female patient between 2 and 15 years old who had a stem cell transplant for congenital amegakaryocytic thrombocytopenia, so the T cells may come from the graft donor. Here the CDR3 reads CSARRAGGLAGELFF. The CDR3 DNA reads as TGCAGTGCTAGGCGTGCGGGGGGGCTTGCCGGGGAGCTGTTTTTT.